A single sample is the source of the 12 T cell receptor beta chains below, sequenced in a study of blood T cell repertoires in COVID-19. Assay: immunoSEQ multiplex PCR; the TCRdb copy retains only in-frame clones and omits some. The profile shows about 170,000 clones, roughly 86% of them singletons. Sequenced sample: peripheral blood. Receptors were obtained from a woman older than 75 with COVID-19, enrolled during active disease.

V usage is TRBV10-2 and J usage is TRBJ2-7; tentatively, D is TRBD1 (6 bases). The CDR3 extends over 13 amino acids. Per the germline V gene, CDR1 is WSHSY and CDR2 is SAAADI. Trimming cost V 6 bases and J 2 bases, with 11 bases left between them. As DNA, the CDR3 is TGCGCCAGCAGGGACAGTGATGCCTACGAGCAGTACTTC. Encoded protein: CASRDSDAYEQYF.

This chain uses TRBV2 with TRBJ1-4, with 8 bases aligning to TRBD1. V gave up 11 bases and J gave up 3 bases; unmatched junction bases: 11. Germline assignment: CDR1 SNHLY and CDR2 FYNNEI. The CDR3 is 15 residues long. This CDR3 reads CAGQGTGTSNEKLFF. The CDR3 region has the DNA TGTGCCGGTCAGGGGACAGGTACTTCTAATGAAAAACTGTTTTTT.

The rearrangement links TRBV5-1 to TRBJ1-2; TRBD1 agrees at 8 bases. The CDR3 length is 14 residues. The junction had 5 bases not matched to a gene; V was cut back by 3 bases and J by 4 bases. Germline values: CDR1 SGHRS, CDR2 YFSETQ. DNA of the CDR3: TGCGCCAGCAGCTCCGGACAGGGTCCCTATGGCTACACCTTC. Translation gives CASSSGQGPYGYTF.

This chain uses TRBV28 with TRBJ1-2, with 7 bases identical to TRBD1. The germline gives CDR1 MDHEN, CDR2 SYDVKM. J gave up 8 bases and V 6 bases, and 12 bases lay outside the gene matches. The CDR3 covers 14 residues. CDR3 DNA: TGTGCCAGCAGCCCCCCGACAGGGCTGAAAGGCTACACCTTC. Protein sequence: CASSPPTGLKGYTF.

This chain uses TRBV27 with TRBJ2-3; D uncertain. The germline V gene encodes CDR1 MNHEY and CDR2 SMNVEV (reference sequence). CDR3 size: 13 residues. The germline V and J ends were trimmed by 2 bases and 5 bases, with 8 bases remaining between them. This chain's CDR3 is CASSLNYLDTQYF. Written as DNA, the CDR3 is TGTGCCAGCAGTTTAAACTATTTAGATACGCAGTATTTT.

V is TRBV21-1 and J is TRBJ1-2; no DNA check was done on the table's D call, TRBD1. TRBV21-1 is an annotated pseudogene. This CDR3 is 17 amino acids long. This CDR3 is CASSAGQGAILLRGYTF. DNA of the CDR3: TGTGCCAGCAGCGCAGGACAGGGGGCGATTCTTCTTCGTGGCTACACCTTC.

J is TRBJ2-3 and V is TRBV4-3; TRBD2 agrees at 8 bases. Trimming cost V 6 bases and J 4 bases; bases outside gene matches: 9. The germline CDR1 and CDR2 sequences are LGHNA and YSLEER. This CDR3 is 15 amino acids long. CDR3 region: CASSTSGSSADTQYF. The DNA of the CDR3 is TGCGCCAGCAGTACAAGCGGGAGTAGCGCAGATACGCAGTATTTT.

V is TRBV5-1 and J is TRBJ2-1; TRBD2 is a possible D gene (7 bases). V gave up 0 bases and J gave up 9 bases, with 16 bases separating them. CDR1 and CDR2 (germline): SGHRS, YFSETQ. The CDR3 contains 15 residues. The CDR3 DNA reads TGCGCCAGCAGCTTGGAGCTAGCGGAGGGGGGTGAGCAGTTCTTC. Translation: CASSLELAEGGEQFF.

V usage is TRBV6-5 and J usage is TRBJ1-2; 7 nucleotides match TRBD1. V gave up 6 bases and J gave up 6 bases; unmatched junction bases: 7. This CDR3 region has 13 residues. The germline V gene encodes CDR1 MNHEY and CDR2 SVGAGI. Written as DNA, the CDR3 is TGTGCCAGCAGGGAGGCAGGGGGAAATGGCTACACCTTC. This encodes CASREAGGNGYTF.

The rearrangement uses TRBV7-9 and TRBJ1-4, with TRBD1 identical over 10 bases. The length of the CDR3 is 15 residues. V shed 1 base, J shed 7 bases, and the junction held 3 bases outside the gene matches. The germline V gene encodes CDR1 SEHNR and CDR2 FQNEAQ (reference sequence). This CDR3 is CASSLGTGGREKLFF. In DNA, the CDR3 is TGTGCCAGCAGCTTAGGGACAGGGGGACGTGAAAAACTGTTTTTT.

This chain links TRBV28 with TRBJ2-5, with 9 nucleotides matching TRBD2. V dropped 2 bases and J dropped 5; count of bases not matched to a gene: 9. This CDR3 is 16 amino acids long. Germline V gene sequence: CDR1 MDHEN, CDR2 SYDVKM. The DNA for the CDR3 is TGTGCCAGCAGTTTAAGCGGCGGGAGGGCCGAGGAGACCCAGTACTTC. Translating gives CASSLSGGRAEETQYF.

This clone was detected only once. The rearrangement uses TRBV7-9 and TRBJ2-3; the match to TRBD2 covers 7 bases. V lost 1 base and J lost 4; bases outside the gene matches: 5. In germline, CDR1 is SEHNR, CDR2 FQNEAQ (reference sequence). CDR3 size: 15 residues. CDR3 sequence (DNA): TGTGCCAGCAGCTTAGGCGGGAGCCTCGCAGATACGCAGTATTTT. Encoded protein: CASSLGGSLADTQYF.